Listed below are T cell receptor beta chains from one sample, sequenced in a study of graft-versus-host responses after intestinal transplantation. Their target antigens are unknown. Here immunoSEQ multiplex PCR was the method, and the copy in TCRdb shows in-frame clones only, minus some. The repertoire holds more than 70,000 clones, with approximately 78% as singletons. Here the sequenced sample was unstimulated CD4+ T cells sorted from spleen or lymph node cells, taken before intestinal transplant. All receptors derive from a human donor who received an intestinal transplant. The conserved cysteine and the conserved F or W are not part of the CDR3 here.

j_call: TRBJ2-7
v_call: TRBV10-3
cdr3_aa: AITGSAGYEQY

j_call: TRBJ2-7
v_call: TRBV27
cdr3_aa: ASRTLGGDSTRRY

j_call: TRBJ1-1
v_call: TRBV6-1
cdr3_aa: ASRTGKTEAF

j_call: TRBJ2-4
v_call: TRBV19
cdr3_aa: ASSMRQLKNIQY

j_call: TRBJ2-7
v_call: TRBV27
cdr3_aa: ASSSPIRDRGRREQY

j_call: TRBJ1-1
v_call: TRBV30
cdr3_aa: AWSLGHRRTEAF

j_call: TRBJ2-3
v_call: TRBV28
cdr3_aa: ASRGSGSRTDTQY

j_call: TRBJ2-5
v_call: TRBV10-3
cdr3_aa: AISRDSQETQY

j_call: TRBJ2-1
v_call: TRBV10-3
cdr3_aa: AISGNRESYNEQF

j_call: TRBJ1-3
v_call: TRBV7-9
cdr3_aa: ASSLVAGRYSGNTIY

j_call: TRBJ2-7
v_call: TRBV7-2
cdr3_aa: ASSLVRDRGGEQY

j_call: TRBJ1-2
v_call: TRBV6-1
cdr3_aa: ASRLHTNYGYT

j_call: TRBJ1-2
v_call: TRBV28
cdr3_aa: AIRGGAASSNYGYT

j_call: TRBJ2-5
v_call: TRBV7-3
cdr3_aa: ASSPGQREGETQY

j_call: TRBJ2-2
v_call: TRBV4-2
cdr3_aa: ASSPRDRGNTGELF

j_call: TRBJ1-5
v_call: TRBV19
cdr3_aa: ASSIGRDRGSQPQH

j_call: TRBJ2-3
v_call: TRBV7-7
cdr3_aa: ASSSDQGPADTQY

j_call: TRBJ1-2
v_call: TRBV4-2
cdr3_aa: ASSHSGGDYGYT

j_call: TRBJ2-1
v_call: TRBV5-8
cdr3_aa: ASSLAAGRYNEQF

j_call: TRBJ2-1
v_call: TRBV27
cdr3_aa: ASSSAGVYNEQF

j_call: TRBJ1-5
v_call: TRBV5-5
cdr3_aa: ASSRQYYSNQPQH

j_call: TRBJ1-6
v_call: TRBV9
cdr3_aa: ASSHTLSSYNSPLH

j_call: TRBJ2-1
v_call: TRBV11-2
cdr3_aa: ASSLLAGTGEQF

j_call: TRBJ2-7
v_call: TRBV19
cdr3_aa: ASSMTLAFSYEQY

j_call: TRBJ2-3
v_call: TRBV9
cdr3_aa: ASSVAGSEDTQY